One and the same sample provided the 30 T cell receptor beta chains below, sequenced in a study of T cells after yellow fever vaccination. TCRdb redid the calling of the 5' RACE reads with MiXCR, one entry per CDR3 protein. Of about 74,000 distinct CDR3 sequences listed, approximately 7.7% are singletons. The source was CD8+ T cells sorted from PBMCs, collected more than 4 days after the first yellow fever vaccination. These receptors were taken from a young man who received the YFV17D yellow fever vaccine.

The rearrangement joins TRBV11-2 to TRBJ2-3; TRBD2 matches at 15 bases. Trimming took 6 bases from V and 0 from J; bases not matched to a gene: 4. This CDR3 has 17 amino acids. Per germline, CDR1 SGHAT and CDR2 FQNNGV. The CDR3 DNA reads TGTGCCAGCAGGGGACTAGCGGGGGGAGCTAGCACAGATACGCAGTATTTT. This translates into CASRGLAGGASTDTQYF.

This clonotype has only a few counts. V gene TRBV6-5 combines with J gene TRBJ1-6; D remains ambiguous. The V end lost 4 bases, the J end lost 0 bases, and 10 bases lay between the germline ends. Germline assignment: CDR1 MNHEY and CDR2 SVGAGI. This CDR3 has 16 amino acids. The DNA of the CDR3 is TGTGCCAGCAGTTTACCCCACAGCTCCTATAATTCACCCCTCCACTTT. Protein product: CASSLPHSSYNSPLHF.

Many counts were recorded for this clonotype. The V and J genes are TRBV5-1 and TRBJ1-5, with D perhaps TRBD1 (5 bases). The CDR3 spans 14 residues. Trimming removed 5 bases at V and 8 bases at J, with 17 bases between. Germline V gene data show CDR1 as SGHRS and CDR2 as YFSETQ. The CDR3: CASSVGEGSEPQHF. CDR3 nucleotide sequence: TGCGCCAGCAGTGTGGGGGAGGGCAGTGAGCCCCAGCATTTT.

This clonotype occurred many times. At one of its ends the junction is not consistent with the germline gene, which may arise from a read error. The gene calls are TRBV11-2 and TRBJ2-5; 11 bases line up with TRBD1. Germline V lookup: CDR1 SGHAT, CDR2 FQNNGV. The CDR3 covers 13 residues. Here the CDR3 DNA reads TGTGCCAGCAGCCTGGGACAGGGGGAGATCCAGTACTTC. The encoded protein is CASSLGQGEIQYF.

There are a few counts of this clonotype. CDR3 DNA sequence: TGTGCCAGCAGCCCAACAGGGGACCAAGAGACCCAGTACTTC. Its translation: CASSPTGDQETQYF. The chain has TRBV7-3 and TRBJ2-5; 7 nucleotides line up with TRBD1. From germline, CDR1 is SGHTA and CDR2 FQGTGA. The CDR3 runs 14 residues. Trimming cost V 5 bases and J 0 bases; bases outside gene matches: 3.

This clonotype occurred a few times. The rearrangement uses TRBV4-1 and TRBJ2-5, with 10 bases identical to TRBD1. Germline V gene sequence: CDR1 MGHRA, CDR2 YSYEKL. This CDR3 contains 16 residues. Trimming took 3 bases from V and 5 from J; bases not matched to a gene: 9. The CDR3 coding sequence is TGCGCCAGCAGCCACTACTTTGACAGGGGGCAGGAGACCCAGTACTTC. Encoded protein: CASSHYFDRGQETQYF.

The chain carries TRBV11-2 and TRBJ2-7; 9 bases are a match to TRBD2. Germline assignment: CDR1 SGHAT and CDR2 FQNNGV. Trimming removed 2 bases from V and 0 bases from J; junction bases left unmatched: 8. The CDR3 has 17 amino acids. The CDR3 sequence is CASSLTVGGGASYEQYF. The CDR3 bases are TGTGCCAGCAGCTTAACTGTCGGCGGGGGGGCCTCCTACGAGCAGTACTTC. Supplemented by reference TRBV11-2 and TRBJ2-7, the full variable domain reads EAGVAQSPRYKIIEKRQSVAFWCNPISGHATLYWYQQILGQGPKLLIQFQNNGVVDDSQLPKDRFSAERLKGVDSTLKIQPAKLEDSAVYLCASSLTVGGGASYEQYFGPGTRLTVT.

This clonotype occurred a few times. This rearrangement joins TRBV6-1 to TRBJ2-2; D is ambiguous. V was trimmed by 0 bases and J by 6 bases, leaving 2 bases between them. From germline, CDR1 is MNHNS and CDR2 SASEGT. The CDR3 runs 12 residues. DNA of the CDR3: TGTGCCAGCAGTGAAGCCTCCGGGGAGCTGTTTTTT. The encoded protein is CASSEASGELFF.

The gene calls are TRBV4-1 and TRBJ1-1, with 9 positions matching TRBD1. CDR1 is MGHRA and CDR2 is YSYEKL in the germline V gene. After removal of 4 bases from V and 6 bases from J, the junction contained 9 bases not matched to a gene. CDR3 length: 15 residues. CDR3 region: CASSLVGQGKPEAFF. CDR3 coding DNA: TGCGCCAGCAGCCTCGTGGGACAGGGAAAGCCTGAAGCTTTCTTT.

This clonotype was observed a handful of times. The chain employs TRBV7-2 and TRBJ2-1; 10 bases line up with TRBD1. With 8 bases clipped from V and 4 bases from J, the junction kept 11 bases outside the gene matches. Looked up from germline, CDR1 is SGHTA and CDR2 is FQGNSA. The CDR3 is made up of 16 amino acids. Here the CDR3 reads CASLGFGTGDYNEQFF. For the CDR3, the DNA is TGTGCCAGCCTTGGATTTGGGACAGGGGATTACAATGAGCAGTTCTTC. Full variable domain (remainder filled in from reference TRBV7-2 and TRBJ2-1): GAGVSQSPSNKVTEKGKDVELRCDPISGHTALYWYRQSLGQGLEFLIYFQGNSAPDKSGLPSDRFSAERTGGSVSTLTIQRTQQEDSAVYLCASLGFGTGDYNEQFFGPGTRLTVL.

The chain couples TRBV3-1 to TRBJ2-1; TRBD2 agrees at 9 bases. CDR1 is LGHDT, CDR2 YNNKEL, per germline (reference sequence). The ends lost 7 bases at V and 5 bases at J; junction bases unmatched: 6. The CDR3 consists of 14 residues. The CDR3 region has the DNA TGTGCCAGCAAAGCGGGGGGAGGCAACAATGAGCAGTTCTTC. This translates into CASKAGGGNNEQFF.

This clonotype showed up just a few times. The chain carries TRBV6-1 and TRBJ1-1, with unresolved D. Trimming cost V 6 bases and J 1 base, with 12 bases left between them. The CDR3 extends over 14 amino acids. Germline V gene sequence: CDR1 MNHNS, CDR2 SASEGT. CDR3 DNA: TGTGCCAGCAGCAACGTGTGGGAGAACACTGAAGCTTTCTTT. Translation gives CASSNVWENTEAFF.

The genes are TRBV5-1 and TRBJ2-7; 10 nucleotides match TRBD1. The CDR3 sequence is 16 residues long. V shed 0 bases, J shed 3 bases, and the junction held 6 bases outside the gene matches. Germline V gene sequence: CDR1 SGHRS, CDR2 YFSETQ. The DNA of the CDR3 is TGCGCCAGCAGCTTGGCCCCGGGACAGGGGAACTACGAGCAGTACTTC. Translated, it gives CASSLAPGQGNYEQYF.

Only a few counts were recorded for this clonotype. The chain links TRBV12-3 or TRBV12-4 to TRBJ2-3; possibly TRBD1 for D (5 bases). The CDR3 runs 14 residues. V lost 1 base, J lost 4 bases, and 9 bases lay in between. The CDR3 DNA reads TGTGCCAGCAGTTTAGGTGCGACAGCAGATACGCAGTATTTT. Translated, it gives CASSLGATADTQYF.

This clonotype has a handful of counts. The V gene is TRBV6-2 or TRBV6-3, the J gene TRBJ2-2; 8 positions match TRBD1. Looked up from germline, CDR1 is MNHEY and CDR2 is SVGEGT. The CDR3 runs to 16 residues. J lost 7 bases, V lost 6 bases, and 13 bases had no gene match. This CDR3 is CASRLSHRTGYGELFF. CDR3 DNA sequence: TGTGCCAGCAGGCTTTCCCACCGGACAGGGTACGGGGAGCTGTTTTTT.

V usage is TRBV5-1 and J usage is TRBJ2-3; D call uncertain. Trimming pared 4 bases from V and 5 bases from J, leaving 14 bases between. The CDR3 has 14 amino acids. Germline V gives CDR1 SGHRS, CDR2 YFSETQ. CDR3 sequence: CASSPWVTGDTQYF. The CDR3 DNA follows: TGCGCCAGCAGCCCATGGGTGACGGGAGATACGCAGTATTTT.

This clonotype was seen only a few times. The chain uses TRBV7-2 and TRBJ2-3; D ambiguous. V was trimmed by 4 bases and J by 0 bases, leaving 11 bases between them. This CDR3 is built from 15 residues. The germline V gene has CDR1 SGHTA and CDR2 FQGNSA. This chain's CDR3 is CASSSTLISTDTQYF. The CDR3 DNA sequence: TGTGCCAGCAGCTCAACGCTTATAAGCACAGATACGCAGTATTTT.

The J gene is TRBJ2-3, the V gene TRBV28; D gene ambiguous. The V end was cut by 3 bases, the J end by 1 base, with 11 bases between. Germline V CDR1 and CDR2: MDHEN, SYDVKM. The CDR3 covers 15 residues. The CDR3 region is CASSFSPHGTDTQYF. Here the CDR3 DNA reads TGTGCCAGCAGTTTTTCGCCTCACGGCACAGATACGCAGTATTTT.

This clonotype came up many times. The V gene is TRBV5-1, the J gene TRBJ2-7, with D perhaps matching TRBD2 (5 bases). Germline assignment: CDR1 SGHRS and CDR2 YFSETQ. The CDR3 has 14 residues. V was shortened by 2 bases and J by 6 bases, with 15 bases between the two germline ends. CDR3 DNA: TGCGCCAGCAGCTTAGAAGCGGAAGGGCTCGAGCAGTACTTC. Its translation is CASSLEAEGLEQYF.

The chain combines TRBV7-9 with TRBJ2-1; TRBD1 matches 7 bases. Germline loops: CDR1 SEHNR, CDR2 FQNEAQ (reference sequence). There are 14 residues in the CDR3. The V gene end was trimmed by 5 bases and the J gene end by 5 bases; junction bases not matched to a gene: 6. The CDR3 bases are TGTGCCAGCAGCGCCCGGGACAGCAACAATGAGCAGTTCTTC. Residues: CASSARDSNNEQFF.

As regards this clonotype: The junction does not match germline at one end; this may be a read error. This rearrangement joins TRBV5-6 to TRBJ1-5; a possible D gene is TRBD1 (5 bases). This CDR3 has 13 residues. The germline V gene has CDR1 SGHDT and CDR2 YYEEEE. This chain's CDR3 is CAISPGLLSPQHF. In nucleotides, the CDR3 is TGTGCCATCAGCCCGGGGCTCCTCTCGCCCCAGCATTTT.

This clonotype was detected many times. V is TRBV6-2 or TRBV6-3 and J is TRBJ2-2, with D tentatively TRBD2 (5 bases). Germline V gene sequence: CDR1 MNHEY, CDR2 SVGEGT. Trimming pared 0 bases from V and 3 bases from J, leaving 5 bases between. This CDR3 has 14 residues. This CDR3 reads CASSYSADTGELFF. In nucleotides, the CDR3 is TGTGCCAGCAGTTACTCAGCGGACACCGGGGAGCTGTTTTTT.

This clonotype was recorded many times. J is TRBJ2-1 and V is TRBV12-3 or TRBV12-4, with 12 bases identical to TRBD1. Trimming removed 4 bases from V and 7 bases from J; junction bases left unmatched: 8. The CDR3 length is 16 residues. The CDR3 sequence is CASSSAGTGGKNEQFF. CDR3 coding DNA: TGTGCCAGCAGTTCCGCCGGGACAGGGGGCAAGAATGAGCAGTTCTTC.

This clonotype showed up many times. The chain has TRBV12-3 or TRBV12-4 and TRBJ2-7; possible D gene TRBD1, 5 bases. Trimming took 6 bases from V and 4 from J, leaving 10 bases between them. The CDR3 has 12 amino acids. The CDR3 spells CASSDQGYEQYF. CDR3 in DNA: TGTGCCAGCAGCGATCAGGGTTACGAGCAGTACTTC.

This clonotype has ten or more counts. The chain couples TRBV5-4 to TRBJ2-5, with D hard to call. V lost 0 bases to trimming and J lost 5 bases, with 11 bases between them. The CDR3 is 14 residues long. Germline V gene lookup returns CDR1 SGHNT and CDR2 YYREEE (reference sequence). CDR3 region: CASSLARIGETQYF. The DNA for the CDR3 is TGTGCCAGCAGCTTGGCCAGGATAGGCGAGACCCAGTACTTC.

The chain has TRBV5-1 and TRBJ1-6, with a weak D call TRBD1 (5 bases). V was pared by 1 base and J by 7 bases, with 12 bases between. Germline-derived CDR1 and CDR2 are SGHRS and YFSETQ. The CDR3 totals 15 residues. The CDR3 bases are TGCGCCAGCAGCTTGTGGGGCGTGGAGAATTCACCCCTCCACTTT. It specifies CASSLWGVENSPLHF.

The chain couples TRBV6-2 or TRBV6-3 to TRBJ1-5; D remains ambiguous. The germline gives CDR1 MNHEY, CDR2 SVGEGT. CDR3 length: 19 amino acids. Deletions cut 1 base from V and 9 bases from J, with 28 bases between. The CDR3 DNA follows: TGTGCCAGCAGTTACTGGGCCCCCTACGAGGGTAGCTACCATGTGCCCCAGCATTTT. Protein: CASSYWAPYEGSYHVPQHF.

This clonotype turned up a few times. The CDR3 nucleotides read TGTGCCAGCAGTTTAGGCACAAAGAACACTGAAGCTTTCTTT. Translated, it gives CASSLGTKNTEAFF. The gene calls are TRBV27 and TRBJ1-1; D remains unclear. V was cut by 2 bases and J by 1 base, with 8 bases left in between. This CDR3 has 14 amino acids. Germline V gives CDR1 MNHEY, CDR2 SMNVEV (reference sequence).

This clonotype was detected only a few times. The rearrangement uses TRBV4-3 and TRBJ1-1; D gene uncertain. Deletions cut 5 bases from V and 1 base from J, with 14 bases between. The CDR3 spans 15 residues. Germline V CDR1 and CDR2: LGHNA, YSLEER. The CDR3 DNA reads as TGCGCCAGCAGCAGCACCGGACGGACGAACACTGAAGCTTTCTTT. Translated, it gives CASSSTGRTNTEAFF.

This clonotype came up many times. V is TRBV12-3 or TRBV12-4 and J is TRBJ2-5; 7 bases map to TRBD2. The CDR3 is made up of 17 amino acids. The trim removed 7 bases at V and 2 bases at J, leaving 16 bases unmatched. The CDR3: CASTKRLADPPQETQYF. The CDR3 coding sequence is TGTGCCAGCACCAAGCGGCTAGCGGATCCACCTCAAGAGACCCAGTACTTC.